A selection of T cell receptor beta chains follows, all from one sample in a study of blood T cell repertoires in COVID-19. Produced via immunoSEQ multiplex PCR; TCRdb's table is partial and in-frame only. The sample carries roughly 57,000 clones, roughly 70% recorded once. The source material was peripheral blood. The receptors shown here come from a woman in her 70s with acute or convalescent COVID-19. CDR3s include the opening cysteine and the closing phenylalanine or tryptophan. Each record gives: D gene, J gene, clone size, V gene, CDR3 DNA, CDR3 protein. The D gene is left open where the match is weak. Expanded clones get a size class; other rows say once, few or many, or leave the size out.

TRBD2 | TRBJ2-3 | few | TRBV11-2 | TGTGCCAGCAGCTTCATAGCGGGCCCTCGCACAGATACGCAGTATTTT | CASSFIAGPRTDTQYF
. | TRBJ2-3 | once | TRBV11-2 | TGTGCCAGCAGCTTAGGTCAGGTAGATACGCAGTATTTT | CASSLGQVDTQYF
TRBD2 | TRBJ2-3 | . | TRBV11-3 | TGTGCCAGCAGCTTGAGTAGCGGGTTTACAGATACGCAGTATTTT | CASSLSSGFTDTQYF
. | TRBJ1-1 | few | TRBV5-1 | TGCGCCAGCAGCATACAGGGAAGGACCACTGAAGCTTTCTTT | CASSIQGRTTEAFF
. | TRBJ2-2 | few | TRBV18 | TGTGCCAGCTCCCCCCAGATAGCCTGGAACACCGGGGAGCTGTTTTTT | CASSPQIAWNTGELFF
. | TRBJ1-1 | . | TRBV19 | TGTGCCAGTAGCCGTGGGGGGGGAATGAACACTGAAGCTTTCTTT | CASSRGGGMNTEAFF
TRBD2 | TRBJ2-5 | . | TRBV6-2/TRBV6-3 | TGTGCCAGCAGCCCTTCCGGGGCGGGGGGGCTAAGGACCCAGTACTTC | CASSPSGAGGLRTQYF
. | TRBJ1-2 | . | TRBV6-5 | TGTGCCAGCAGTTACCAAACGGGGTTGGAGGATGGCTACACCTTC | CASSYQTGLEDGYTF
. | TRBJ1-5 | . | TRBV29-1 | TGCAGCGTTTCGTCAGGGAAACGTAGCAATCAGCCCCAGCATTTT | CSVSSGKRSNQPQHF
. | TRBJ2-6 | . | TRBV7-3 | TGTGCCAGCAGCTTATGGCTACGCGGGCTTGGGGCCAACGTCCTGACTTTC | CASSLWLRGLGANVLTF
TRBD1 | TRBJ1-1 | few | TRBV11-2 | TGTGCCAGCAGCTTAGACCCACAGGGGATGGCTTTCTTT | CASSLDPQGMAFF
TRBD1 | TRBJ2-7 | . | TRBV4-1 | TGCGCCAGCAGCTTAGGACAGGGGGCTTCCTACGAGCAGTACTTC | CASSLGQGASYEQYF
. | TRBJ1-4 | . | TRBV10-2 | TGCGCCAGCAGTGAGTCGACCCTGTGGAGGGAAAAACTGTTTTTT | CASSESTLWREKLFF
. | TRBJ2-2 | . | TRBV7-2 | TGTGCCAGCAGCTTAGTATCGGTCACCGGGGAGCTGTTTTTT | CASSLVSVTGELFF
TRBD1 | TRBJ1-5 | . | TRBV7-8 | TGTGCCAGCAGTACAGGGGGCGATCGGCGAAATCAGCCCCAGCATTTT | CASSTGGDRRNQPQHF
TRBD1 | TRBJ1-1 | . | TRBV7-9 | TGTGCCAGCAGCCCCAACAGGGGGGTCTCCATGAACACTGAAGCTTTCTTT | CASSPNRGVSMNTEAFF
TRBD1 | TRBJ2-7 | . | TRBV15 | TGTGCCACCAGCAGAGCCCGGGACAGGAGCTCCTACGAGCAGTACTTC | CATSRARDRSSYEQYF
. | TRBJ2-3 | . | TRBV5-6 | TGTGCCAGCACCCCATCCAGCACAGATACGCAGTATTTT | CASTPSSTDTQYF
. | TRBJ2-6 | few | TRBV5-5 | TGTGCCAGCAGCTTGGTCCGGTCTGGGGCCAACGTCCTGACTTTC | CASSLVRSGANVLTF
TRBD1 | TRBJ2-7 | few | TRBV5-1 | TGCGCCAGCAGCGAGGGTACAGGGGGCGACGAGCAGTACTTC | CASSEGTGGDEQYF
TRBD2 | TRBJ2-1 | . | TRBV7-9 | TGTGCCAGCAGGCCAACTAGCGGATCCTACAATGAGCAGTTCTTC | CASRPTSGSYNEQFF
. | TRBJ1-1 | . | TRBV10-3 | TGTGCCATCAGGGAGGAGATGAACACTGAAGCTTTCTTT | CAIREEMNTEAFF
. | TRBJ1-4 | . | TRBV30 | TGTGCCTGGAGCCGTCCAGGGGCAACTAATGAAAAACTGTTTTTT | CAWSRPGATNEKLFF
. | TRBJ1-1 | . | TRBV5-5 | TGTGCCAGCAGCTTGAACAGGCTGAACACTGAAGCTTTCTTT | CASSLNRLNTEAFF
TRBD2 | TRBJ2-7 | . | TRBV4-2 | TGTGCCAGCAGCCAAGATCTTCGGGGGGGGGCCTCCTACGAGCAGTACTTC | CASSQDLRGGASYEQYF
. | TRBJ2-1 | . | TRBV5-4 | TGTGCCAGCACCTTTGATTGGGACATCGGGGAGTTCTTC | CASTFDWDIGEFF
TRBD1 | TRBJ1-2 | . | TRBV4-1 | TGCGCCAGCAGCCAGCCGAATCCAGGGGGCGGGGGCTATGGCTACACCTTC | CASSQPNPGGGGYGYTF
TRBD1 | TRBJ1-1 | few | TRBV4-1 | TGCGCCAGCAGCCAGGACAGGGGGGCCGCTTTCTTT | CASSQDRGAAFF
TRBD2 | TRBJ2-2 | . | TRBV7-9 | TGTGCCAGCAGAGGGTCGGGAGGACGAACCGGGGAGCTGTTTTTT | CASRGSGGRTGELFF
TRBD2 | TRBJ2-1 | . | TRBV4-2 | TGTGCCAGCAGCCAAGATAGGGCTAGCGGGGGCCCCTACTACAATGAGCAGTTCTTC | CASSQDRASGGPYYNEQFF
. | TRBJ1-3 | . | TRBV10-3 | TGTGCCATCAGGACGGGACAAACGAGCTCTGGAAACACCATATATTTT | CAIRTGQTSSGNTIYF
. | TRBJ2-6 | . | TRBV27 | TGTGCCAGCAGCCAGGTACCTCTCGGGGCCAACGTCCTGACTTTC | CASSQVPLGANVLTF
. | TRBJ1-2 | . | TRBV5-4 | TGTGCCAGCAGCTTGGGCGGGGGGCAAGGGGGTGGCTACACCTTC | CASSLGGGQGGGYTF
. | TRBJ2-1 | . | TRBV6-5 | TGTGCCAGCCGCACGACACTAGCTCCCAACAATGAGCAGTTCTTC | CASRTTLAPNNEQFF
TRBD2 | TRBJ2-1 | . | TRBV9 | TGTGCCAGCAGCGCTAGCGGGGGGGGAAGGGATGAGCAGTTCTTC | CASSASGGGRDEQFF
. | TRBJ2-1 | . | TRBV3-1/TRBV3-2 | TGTGCCAGCAGCCAAGGGCAATTCTACAATGAGCAGTTCTTC | CASSQGQFYNEQFF
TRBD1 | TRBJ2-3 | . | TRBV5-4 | TGTGCCAGCGGACAGGGGGCAGATACGCAGTATTTT | CASGQGADTQYF
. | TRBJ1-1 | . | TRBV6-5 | TGTGCCACCCTCTCAGGTAAAGTCATGAACACTGAAGCTTTCTTT | CATLSGKVMNTEAFF
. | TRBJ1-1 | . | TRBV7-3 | TGTGCCAGCAGCTTTCCACAGGGTGTGACTGAAGCTTTCTTT | CASSFPQGVTEAFF
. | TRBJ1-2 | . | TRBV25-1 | TGTGCCAGCCGACTGGGAGACTATGGCTACACCTTC | CASRLGDYGYTF
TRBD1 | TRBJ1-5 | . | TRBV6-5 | TGTGCCAACCCTCAGGGGGGACAGCCCCAGCATTTT | CANPQGGQPQHF
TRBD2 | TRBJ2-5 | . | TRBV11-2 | TGTGCCAGCAGCGTCCAGCGGGGTGGGGAGACCCAGTACTTC | CASSVQRGGETQYF
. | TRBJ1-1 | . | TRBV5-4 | TGTGCCAGCAGCCTAGAAACCGTTACCGCTGAAGCTTTCTTT | CASSLETVTAEAFF
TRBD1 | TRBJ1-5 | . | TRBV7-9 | TGTGCCAGCAGCCGTGACAGGGCCGATCAGCCCCAGCATTTT | CASSRDRADQPQHF
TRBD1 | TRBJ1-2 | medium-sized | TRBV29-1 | TGCAGCGTCGAGGACAGGGGATCACCCCACTTC | CSVEDRGSPHF
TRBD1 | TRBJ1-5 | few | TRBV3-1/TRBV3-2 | TGTGCCAGCAGCCGGGGACAGCCCTATAGCAATCAGCCCCAGCATTTT | CASSRGQPYSNQPQHF
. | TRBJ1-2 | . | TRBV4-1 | TGCGCCAGCAGCCAAGACTCACGGGACTGGAGCTTGGATGGCTACACCTTC | CASSQDSRDWSLDGYTF
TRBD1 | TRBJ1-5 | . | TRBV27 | TGTGCCAGCAGTCACCGAGGACAGGGCAATAATCAGCCCCAGCATTTT | CASSHRGQGNNQPQHF
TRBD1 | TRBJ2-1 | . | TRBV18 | TGTGCCAGCTCTCGCACAGGGGGTTACTACAATGAGCAGTTCTTC | CASSRTGGYYNEQFF
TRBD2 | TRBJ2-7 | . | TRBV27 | TGTGCCAGCAGGAGACCGGGACTGAGCGGGGGCGAGCAGTACTTC | CASRRPGLSGGEQYF
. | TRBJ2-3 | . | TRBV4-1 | TGCGCCAGCAGCCAAGACGAGAGCGCCCGACCTTCTAGCACAGATACGCAGTATTTT | CASSQDESARPSSTDTQYF
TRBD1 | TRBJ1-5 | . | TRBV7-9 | TGTGCCAGCAGTCGATCTTCGGGACAGGGCAATCAGCCCCAGCATTTT | CASSRSSGQGNQPQHF
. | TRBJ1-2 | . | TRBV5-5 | TGTGCCAGCAGCCCCGGACACAGAAACTATGGCTACACCTTC | CASSPGHRNYGYTF
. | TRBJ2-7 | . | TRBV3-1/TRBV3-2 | TGTGCCAGCAGCCAAGCTGGTGGTACGGGCTCCTACGAGCAGTACTTC | CASSQAGGTGSYEQYF